The text below deals with one T cell receptor (beta chain). TCRdb ran MiXCR on the 5' RACE reads and lists one entry per CDR3 protein. This table holds under 20,000 distinct CDR3 sequences, less than 70% found once. The sample comes from a study of identical twins. Germline V CDR1 and CDR2: SQVTM, ANQGSEA. Trimming took 3 bases from V and 4 from J, leaving 15 bases between them. The CDR3 is 14 residues long. The source material was memory (CD45RO+) T cells sorted from blood. The clonotype was recovered from a woman under 30 in good health. This table probably holds off-target reads from a library built for another chain. The chain combines TRBV29-1 with TRBJ2-5, with D possibly matching TRBD2 (5 bases). CDR3 loop: CSVEVAVRGETQYF. The CDR3 DNA reads as TGCAGCGTTGAGGTCGCGGTCCGGGGAGAGACCCAGTACTTC.